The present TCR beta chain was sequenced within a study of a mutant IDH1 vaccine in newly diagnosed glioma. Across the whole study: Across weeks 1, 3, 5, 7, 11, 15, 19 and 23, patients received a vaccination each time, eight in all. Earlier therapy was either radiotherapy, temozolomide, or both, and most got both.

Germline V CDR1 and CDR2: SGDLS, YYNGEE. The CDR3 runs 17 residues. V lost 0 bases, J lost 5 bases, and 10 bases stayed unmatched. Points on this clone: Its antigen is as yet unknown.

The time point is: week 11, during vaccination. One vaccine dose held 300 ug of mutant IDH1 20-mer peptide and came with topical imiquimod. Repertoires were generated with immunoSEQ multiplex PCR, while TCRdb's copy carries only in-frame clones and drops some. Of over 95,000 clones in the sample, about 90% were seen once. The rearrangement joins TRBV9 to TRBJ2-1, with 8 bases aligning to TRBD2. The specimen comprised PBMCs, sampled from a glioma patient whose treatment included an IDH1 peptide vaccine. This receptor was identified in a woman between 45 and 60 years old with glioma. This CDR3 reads CASSVGIEREFHNEQFF. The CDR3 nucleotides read TGTGCCAGCAGCGTAGGAATCGAGCGGGAGTTCCACAATGAGCAGTTCTTC. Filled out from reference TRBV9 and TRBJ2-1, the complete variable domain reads DSGVTQTPKHLITATGQRVTLRCSPRSGDLSVYWYQQSLDQGLQFLIQYYNGEERAKGNILERFSAQQFPDLHSELNLSSLELGDSALYFCASSVGIEREFHNEQFFGPGTRLTVL.